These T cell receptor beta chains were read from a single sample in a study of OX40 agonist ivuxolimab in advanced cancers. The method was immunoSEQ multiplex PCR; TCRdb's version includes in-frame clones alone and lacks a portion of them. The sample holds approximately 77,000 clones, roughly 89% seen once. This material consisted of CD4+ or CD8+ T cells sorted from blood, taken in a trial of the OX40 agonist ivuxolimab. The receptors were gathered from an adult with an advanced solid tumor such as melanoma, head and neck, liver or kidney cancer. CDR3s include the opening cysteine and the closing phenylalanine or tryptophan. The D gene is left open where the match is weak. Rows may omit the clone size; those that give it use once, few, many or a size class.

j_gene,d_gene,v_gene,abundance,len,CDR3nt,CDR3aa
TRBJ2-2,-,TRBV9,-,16,TGTGCCAGCAGCGTAGAGGGTGGGGCGAACACCGGGGAGCTGTTTTTT,CASSVEGGANTGELFF
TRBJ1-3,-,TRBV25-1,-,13,TGTGCCAGCAACGGATACAGGGACAACACCATATATTTT,CASNGYRDNTIYF
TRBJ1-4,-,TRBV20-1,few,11,TGCAGTGCTAGTCCGGGGGGTACACTGTTTTTT,CSASPGGTLFF
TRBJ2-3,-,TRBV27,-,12,TGTGCCAGCGGAAGAAGGGGAGATACGCAGTATTTT,CASGRRGDTQYF
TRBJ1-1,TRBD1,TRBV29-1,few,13,TGCAGCGTTGACAGGGGGCTGAACACTGAAGCTTTCTTT,CSVDRGLNTEAFF
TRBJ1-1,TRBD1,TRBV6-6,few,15,TGTGCCAGCAGTCCCCGGGACAGGGGTGGGACTGAAGCTTTCTTT,CASSPRDRGGTEAFF
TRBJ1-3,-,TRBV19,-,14,TGTGCCAGTAGTTCGGACTTCTCTGGAAACACCATATATTTT,CASSSDFSGNTIYF
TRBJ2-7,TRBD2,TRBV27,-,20,TGTGCCAGCAGCCGGGGGGGGGTAGGACTAGCGGGTGCTAGCTCCTACGAGCAGTACTTC,CASSRGGVGLAGASSYEQYF
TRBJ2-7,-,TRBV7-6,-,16,TGTGCCAGCAGCTTAGGTTCTACAGCATCTATTTACGAGCAGTACTTC,CASSLGSTASIYEQYF
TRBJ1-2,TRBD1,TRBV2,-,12,TGTGCCAGCAGAGGACAGGGAGGTGGCTACACCTTC,CASRGQGGGYTF
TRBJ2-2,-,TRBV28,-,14,TGTGCCAGCATCACCTCGGGCCACACCGGGGAGCTGTTTTTT,CASITSGHTGELFF
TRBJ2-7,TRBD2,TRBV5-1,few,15,TGCGCCAGCAGCGGGACTAGCGGGAGTAACGACGAGCAGTACTTC,CASSGTSGSNDEQYF
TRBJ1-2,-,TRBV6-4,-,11,TGTGCCAGTAGGATCGGCTATGGCTACACCTTC,CASRIGYGYTF
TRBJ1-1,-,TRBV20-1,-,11,TGCAGTGCTAGAGGAGGAGAGGGACCTTTCTTT,CSARGGEGPFF
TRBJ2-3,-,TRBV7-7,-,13,TGTGCTAGCAGCTTAGCGGCGGCAGATACGCAGTATTTT,CASSLAAADTQYF
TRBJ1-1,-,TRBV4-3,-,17,TGCGCCAGCAGCCGAGCCCTAGAGTGGTACCCGAACACTGAAGCTTTCTTT,CASSRALEWYPNTEAFF
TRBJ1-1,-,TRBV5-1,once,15,TGCGCCAGCAGCTTGGGCGTCCGGAGTGGCACTGAAGCTTTCTTT,CASSLGVRSGTEAFF
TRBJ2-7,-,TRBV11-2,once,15,TGTGCCAGCAGCTTCCTAGCTCAGAGCTCCTACGAGCAGTACTTC,CASSFLAQSSYEQYF
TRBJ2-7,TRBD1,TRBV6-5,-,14,TGTGCCAGCAGTTACTCAGGCAGGGGGTACGAGCAGTACTTC,CASSYSGRGYEQYF
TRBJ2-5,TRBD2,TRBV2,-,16,TGTGCCAGCTCGGGACTAGCGGGAGGTACCCAAGAGACCCAGTACTTC,CASSGLAGGTQETQYF
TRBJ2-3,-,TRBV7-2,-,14,TGTGCCAGCAGCTTAGGCGACAGTTCAGATACGCAGTATTTT,CASSLGDSSDTQYF
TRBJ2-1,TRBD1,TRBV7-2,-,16,TGTGCCAGCAGCTTAGCCGGGACAGGGGGTTACAATGAGCAGTTCTTC,CASSLAGTGGYNEQFF
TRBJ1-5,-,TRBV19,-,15,TGTGCCAGTCGAACTGGGGGGCATAGCAATCAGCCCCAGCATTTT,CASRTGGHSNQPQHF
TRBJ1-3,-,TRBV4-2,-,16,TGTGCCAGCAGCCAAGAAGGCATTTTCTCTGGAAACACCATATATTTT,CASSQEGIFSGNTIYF
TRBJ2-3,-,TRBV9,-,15,TGTGCCAGCAGCGTCTCGACTCAAAGCACAGATACGCAGTATTTT,CASSVSTQSTDTQYF
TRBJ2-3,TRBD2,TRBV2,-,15,TGTGCCAGCGAGACGGGAGGGACTAGCACAGATACGCAGTATTTT,CASETGGTSTDTQYF
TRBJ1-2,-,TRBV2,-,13,TGTGCCGGGCGGTTAATACAGAGCTATGGCTACACCTTC,CAGRLIQSYGYTF